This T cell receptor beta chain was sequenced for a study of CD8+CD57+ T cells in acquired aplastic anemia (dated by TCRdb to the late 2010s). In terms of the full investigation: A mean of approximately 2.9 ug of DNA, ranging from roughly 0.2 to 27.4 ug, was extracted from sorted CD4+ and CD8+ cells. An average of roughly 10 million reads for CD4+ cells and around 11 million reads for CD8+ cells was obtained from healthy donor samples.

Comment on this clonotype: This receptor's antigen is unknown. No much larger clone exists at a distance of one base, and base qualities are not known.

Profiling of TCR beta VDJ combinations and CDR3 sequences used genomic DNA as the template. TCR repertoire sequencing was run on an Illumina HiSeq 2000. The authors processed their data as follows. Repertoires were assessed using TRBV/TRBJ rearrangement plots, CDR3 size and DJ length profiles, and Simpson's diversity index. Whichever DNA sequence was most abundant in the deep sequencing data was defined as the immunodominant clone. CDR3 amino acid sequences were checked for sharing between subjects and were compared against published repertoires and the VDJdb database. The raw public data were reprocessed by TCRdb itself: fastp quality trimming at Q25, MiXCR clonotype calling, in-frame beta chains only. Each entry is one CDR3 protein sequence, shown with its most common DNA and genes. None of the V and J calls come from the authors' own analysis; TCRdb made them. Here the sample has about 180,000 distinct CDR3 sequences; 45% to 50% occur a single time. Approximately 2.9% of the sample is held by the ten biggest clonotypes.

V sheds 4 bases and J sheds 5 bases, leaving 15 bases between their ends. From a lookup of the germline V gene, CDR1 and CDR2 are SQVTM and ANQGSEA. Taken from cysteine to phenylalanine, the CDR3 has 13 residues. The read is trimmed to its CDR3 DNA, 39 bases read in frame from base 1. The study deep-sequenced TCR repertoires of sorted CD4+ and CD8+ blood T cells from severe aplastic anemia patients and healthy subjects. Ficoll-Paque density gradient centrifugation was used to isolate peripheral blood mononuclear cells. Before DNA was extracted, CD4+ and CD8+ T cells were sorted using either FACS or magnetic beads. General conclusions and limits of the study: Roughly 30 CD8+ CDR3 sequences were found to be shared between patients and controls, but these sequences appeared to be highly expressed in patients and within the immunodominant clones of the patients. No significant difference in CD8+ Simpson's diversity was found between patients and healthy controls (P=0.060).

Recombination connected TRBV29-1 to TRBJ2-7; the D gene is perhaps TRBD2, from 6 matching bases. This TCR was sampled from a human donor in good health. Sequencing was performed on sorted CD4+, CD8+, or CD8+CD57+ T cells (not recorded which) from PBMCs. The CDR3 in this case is CSVVDGRRDEQYF. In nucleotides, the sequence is TGCAGCGTTGTTGATGGGAGGAGGGACGAGCAGTACTTC.